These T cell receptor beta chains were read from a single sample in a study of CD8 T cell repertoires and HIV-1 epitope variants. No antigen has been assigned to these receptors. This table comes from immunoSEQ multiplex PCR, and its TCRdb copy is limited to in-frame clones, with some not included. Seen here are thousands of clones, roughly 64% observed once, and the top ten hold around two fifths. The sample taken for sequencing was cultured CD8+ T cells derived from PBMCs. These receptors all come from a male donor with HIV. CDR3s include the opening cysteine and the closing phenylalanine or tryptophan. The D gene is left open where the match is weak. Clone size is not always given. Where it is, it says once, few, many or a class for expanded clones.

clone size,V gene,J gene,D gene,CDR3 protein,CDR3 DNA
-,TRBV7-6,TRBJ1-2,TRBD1,CASSVGTGADYGYTF,TGTGCCAGCAGCGTAGGGACAGGTGCTGACTATGGCTACACCTTC
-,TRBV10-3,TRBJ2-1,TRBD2,CAISETQLAASYNEQFF,TGTGCCATCAGCGAAACCCAACTAGCGGCCTCCTACAATGAGCAGTTCTTC
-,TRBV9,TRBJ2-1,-,CASSVGTDNEQFF,TGTGCCAGCAGCGTAGGGACAGATAATGAGCAGTTCTTC
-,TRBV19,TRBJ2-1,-,CASSIWSWDEQFF,TGTGCCAGTAGTATCTGGTCGTGGGATGAGCAGTTCTTC
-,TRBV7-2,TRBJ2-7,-,CASSLRAGEQYF,TGTGCCAGCAGCTTACGAGCGGGCGAGCAGTACTTC
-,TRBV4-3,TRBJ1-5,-,CASSQDSGGSPYSNQPQHF,TGCGCCAGCAGCCAAGATTCGGGGGGCTCCCCTTATAGCAATCAGCCCCAGCATTTT
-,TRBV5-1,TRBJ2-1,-,CASRGLDYNEQFF,TGCGCCAGCAGAGGATTGGACTACAATGAGCAGTTCTTC
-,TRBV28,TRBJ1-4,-,CASSFAVSTNEKLFF,TGTGCCAGCAGTTTCGCGGTGTCAACTAATGAAAAACTGTTTTTT
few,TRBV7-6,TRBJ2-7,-,CASSLRAGEQYF,TGTGCCAGCAGCTTACGAGCGGGCGAGCAGTACTTC
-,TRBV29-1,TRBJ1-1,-,CSLRWGTEAFF,TGCAGTCTAAGGTGGGGGACTGAAGCTTTCTTT
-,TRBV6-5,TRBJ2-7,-,CASSYSARAEQYF,TGTGCCAGCAGTTACTCGGCTAGAGCCGAGCAGTACTTC
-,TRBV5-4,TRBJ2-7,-,CASSLTGLVASYEQYF,TGTGCCAGCAGCTTGACAGGGTTGGTGGCCTCCTACGAGCAGTACTTC
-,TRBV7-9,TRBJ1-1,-,CASREGDRAFF,TGTGCCAGCAGGGAGGGAGACAGGGCTTTCTTT
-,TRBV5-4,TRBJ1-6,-,CASSHREANSPLHF,TGTGCCAGCAGCCACAGGGAGGCCAATTCACCCCTCCACTTT
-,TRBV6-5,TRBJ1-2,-,CASSYSGLNGYTF,TGTGCCAGCAGTTACTCGGGACTGAATGGCTACACCTTC
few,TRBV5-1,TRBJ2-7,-,CASSPWDGYEQYF,TGCGCCAGCAGCCCATGGGACGGCTACGAGCAGTACTTC
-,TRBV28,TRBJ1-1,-,CASSFGGPGNTEAFF,TGTGCCAGCAGTTTCGGCGGCCCGGGGAACACTGAAGCTTTCTTT
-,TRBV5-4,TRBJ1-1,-,CASSQDVGQGNTEAFF,TGCGCCAGCAGCCAAGATGTTGGGCAGGGGAACACTGAAGCTTTCTTT
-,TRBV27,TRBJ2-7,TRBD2,CASSSLAGAGEQYF,TGTGCCAGCAGTTCCCTAGCGGGAGCGGGTGAGCAGTACTTC
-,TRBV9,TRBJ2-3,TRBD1,CASSPPRGPSGTQYF,TGTGCCAGCAGCCCCCCTAGGGGGCCGTCGGGTACGCAGTATTTT
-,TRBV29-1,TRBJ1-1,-,CSVPGLMNTEAFF,TGCAGCGTTCCGGGACTGATGAACACTGAAGCTTTCTTT
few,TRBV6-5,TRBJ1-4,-,CASSYKWGLKLFF,TGTGCCAGCAGTTACAAATGGGGACTAAAACTGTTTTTT
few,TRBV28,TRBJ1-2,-,CASSFETTGYTF,TGTGCCAGCAGTTTTGAGACGACGGGCTACACCTTC
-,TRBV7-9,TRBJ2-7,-,CASSPFTPSYEQYF,TGTGCCAGCAGCCCGTTTACCCCTTCCTACGAGCAGTACTTC
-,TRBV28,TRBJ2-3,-,CASSLLGGDTQYF,TGTGCCAGCAGTTTATTGGGCGGAGATACGCAGTATTTT
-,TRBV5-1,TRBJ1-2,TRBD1,CASSSRDSAYGYTF,TGCGCCAGCAGCTCCCGGGACAGCGCCTATGGCTACACCTTC
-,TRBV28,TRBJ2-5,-,CASSLSGASWGQYF,TGTGCCAGCAGTTTATCCGGGGCCTCATGGGGCCAGTACTTC
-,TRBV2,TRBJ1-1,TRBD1,CASGWTGGRVDTEAFF,TGTGCCAGCGGGTGGACAGGGGGTCGGGTGGACACTGAAGCTTTCTTT
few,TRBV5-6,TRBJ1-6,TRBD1,CASSWGTGANSPLHF,TGTGCCAGCAGCTGGGGGACAGGGGCGAATTCACCCCTCCACTTT
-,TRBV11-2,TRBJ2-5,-,CASSRDIGETQYF,TGTGCCAGCAGCCGGGACATTGGCGAGACCCAGTACTTC
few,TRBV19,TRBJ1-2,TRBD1,CASSPYEGQENGYTF,TGTGCCAGTAGTCCCTACGAAGGACAGGAGAATGGCTACACCTTC
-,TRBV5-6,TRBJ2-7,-,CASSTAGSSYEQYF,TGTGCCAGCAGCACGGCCGGAAGCTCCTACGAGCAGTACTTC
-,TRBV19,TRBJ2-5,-,CASSMRNQETQYF,TGTGCCAGTAGTATGAGAAACCAAGAGACCCAGTACTTC
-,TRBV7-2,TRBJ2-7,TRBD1,CASSQTGVNEQYF,TGTGCCAGCAGCCAAACAGGGGTCAACGAGCAGTACTTC
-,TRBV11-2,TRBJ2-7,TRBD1,CASSDGQGFGSYEQYF,TGTGCCAGCAGCGACGGACAGGGGTTCGGGTCCTACGAGCAGTACTTC
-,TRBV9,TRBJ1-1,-,CASSVGAGVNTEAFF,TGTGCCAGCAGCGTAGGCGCGGGGGTGAACACTGAAGCTTTCTTT